This T cell receptor beta chain stems from a study of blood T cells in healthy people across ages. Trimming left V 0 bases short and J 11 bases short, with 16 bases between. Per the germline V gene, CDR1 is LNHNV and CDR2 is YYDKDF (reference sequence). This CDR3 is 15 amino acids long. This clonotype came up a few times. Then a second PCR, running roughly 7 to 11 cycles, was carried out with a sample-barcoded 5' primer and a J-beta primer mix. TCRdb ran MiXCR on the 5' RACE reads and lists one entry per CDR3 protein. The sample lists some 760,000 distinct CDR3 sequences; more than 20% were seen once. These data are also associated with another study on T cells of mothers and their children.

The chain is built from TRBV15 and TRBJ1-4; D possibly corresponds to TRBD1 (5 bases). Sequenced: blood. The sequence was obtained from a boy between 10 and 17 years old in good health. Here the CDR3 reads CATSRDPYREGKLFF. CDR3 DNA sequence: TGTGCCACCAGCAGAGATCCTTACCGGGAGGGGAAACTGTTTTTT.